The rows below give T cell receptor beta chains drawn from one sample of a study of T cell repertoires in cytomegalovirus infection. TCRdb reprocessed the reads with MiXCR, giving one entry per CDR3 protein. The top ten clones hold about 46% of a sample with fewer than 650,000 distinct CDR3 sequences, about 40% of them seen once. These receptors' targets are unknown. The specimen comprised cultured PBMCs, sampled from culture after CMV antigen stimulation. These receptors came from a human donor in good health (CMV status not recorded). Some clones in this sample may be carry-over from other donors' samples. The conserved cysteine and the conserved F or W are not part of the CDR3 here. The order of the fields is CDR3 protein, V gene, J gene.

ASSPPSRVGQF	TRBV7-2	TRBJ2-1
ASSEGGGHHYNEQF	TRBV25-1	TRBJ2-1
ASSSQGFSGNTIY	TRBV19	TRBJ1-3
ASRMDRANTEAF	TRBV6-1	TRBJ1-1
ASSVTGLAEAF	TRBV7-9	TRBJ1-1
ASSPYLKGEQF	TRBV5-4	TRBJ2-1
ASSLTQGSYNEQF	TRBV12-3/TRBV12-4	TRBJ2-1
ASRWTGDRGGYT	TRBV5-4	TRBJ1-2
ASSPTDGSEETQY	TRBV28	TRBJ2-5
ASGSGGSPLH	TRBV28	TRBJ1-6
ASSNSGGDTEAF	TRBV7-6	TRBJ1-1
AISESRQGGGELF	TRBV10-3	TRBJ2-2
ASSQPLTGTEAF	TRBV5-5	TRBJ1-1
ASSFDRDTQY	TRBV7-8	TRBJ2-3
SARPLGSSSTDTQY	TRBV20-1	TRBJ2-3
ASQGFYGAF	TRBV12-3/TRBV12-4	TRBJ1-1
ASSSGGDAAPEAF	TRBV28	TRBJ1-1
ASSLAGVGNTDTQY	TRBV5-6	TRBJ2-3
ASRSLSGTGNTIY	TRBV12-3/TRBV12-4	TRBJ1-3
ASRVDRYTGELF	TRBV2	TRBJ2-2
ASSPPGGAYEQY	TRBV12-3/TRBV12-4	TRBJ2-7
AIRETGYEQY	TRBV10-3	TRBJ2-7